The T cell receptor (beta chain) described here comes from a study of cytomegalovirus exposure and HLA in healthy donors. Whole-study results and caveats: Later analysis showed most CMV-associated TCR beta chains appearing HLA-restricted.

A word on this clone: As yet, its antigen is unknown.

The CDR3 loop spans 13 amino acids. V was trimmed by 3 bases and J by 5 bases, leaving 10 bases between them. Germline V gene lookup returns CDR1 MNHEY and CDR2 SMNVEV (reference sequence). In the PCR, 60 Vbeta and 13 Jbeta primers were used. TCRdb keeps only in-frame clones here, not all; method: immunoSEQ multiplex PCR. The sample carries 150,000 or so clones, about three quarters recorded once. This TCR was recovered from a man in his late teens or twenties in good health and CMV-seropositive. Sequencing was performed on PBMCs. The chain is built from TRBV27 and TRBJ1-1, with D unresolved. CDR3 in amino acids: CASSLDPGTEAFF. The CDR3 DNA reads TGTGCCAGCAGTTTGGATCCCGGGACTGAAGCTTTCTTT.